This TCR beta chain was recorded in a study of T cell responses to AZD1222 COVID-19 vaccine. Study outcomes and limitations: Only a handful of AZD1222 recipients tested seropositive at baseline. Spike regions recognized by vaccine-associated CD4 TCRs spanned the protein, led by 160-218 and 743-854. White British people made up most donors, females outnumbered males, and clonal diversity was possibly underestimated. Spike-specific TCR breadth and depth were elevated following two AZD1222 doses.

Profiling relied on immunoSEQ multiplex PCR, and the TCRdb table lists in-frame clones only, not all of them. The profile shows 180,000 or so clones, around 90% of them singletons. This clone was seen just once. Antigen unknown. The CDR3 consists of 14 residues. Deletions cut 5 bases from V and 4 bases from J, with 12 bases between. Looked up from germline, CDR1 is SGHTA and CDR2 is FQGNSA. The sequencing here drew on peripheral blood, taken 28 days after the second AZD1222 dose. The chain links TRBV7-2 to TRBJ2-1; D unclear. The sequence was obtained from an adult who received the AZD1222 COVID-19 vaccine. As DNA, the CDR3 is TGTGCCAGCAGCCAAGTGGGCCTTTACAATGAGCAGTTCTTC. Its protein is CASSQVGLYNEQFF.